This T cell receptor beta chain derives from a study of cytomegalovirus exposure and HLA in healthy donors. Primers for the PCR totalled 60 Vbeta and 13 Jbeta. Produced via immunoSEQ multiplex PCR; TCRdb's table is partial and in-frame only. The repertoire includes 200,000 to 300,000 clones, approximately 81% of them detected once, and 0.24% sits in the top ten. CDR3 size: 13 residues. The V gene lost 5 bases and the J gene lost 4 bases, with 10 bases spanning the gap. The germline CDR1 and CDR2 sequences are SGDLS and YYNGEE. The sample was PBMCs. The chain joins TRBV9 to TRBJ1-3, with D possibly matching TRBD1 (6 bases). The receptor's source is a girl aged 2-10 years in good health and CMV-seronegative. The DNA of the CDR3 is TGTGCCAGCAGGGGGACACCCGGAAACACCATATATTTT. It yields the protein CASRGTPGNTIYF.